These 29 T cell receptor beta chains came from one sample sequenced in a study of OX40 agonist ivuxolimab in advanced cancers. Only in-frame clones appear in the TCRdb table, and some are missing; sequencing was by immunoSEQ multiplex PCR. Of tens of thousands of clones in the sample, about 88% were seen once. The sequencing used CD4+ or CD8+ T cells sorted from blood, collected in a trial of the OX40 agonist ivuxolimab. Receptors were obtained from an adult with an advanced solid tumor such as melanoma, head and neck, liver or kidney cancer.

This clone was counted between two and nine times. The rearrangement links TRBV6-5 to TRBJ1-5; perhaps TRBD1 as D (6 bases). There are 14 residues in the CDR3. V shed 6 bases and J shed 6 bases, with 15 bases lying between them. The germline CDR1 and CDR2 sequences are MNHEY and SVGAGI. Written as DNA, the CDR3 is TGTGCCAGCAGCCCTCAGGGAGGGGGTCAGCCCCAGCATTTT. Protein sequence: CASSPQGGGQPQHF.

This chain links TRBV19 with TRBJ1-5; the D gene is possibly TRBD1 (6 bases). The CDR3 runs 16 residues. Trimming removed 7 bases from V and 0 bases from J, with 16 bases in between. From germline, CDR1 is LNHDA and CDR2 SQIVND (reference sequence). Here the CDR3 DNA reads TGTGCCAGTACCAAAACGAGGGACAATAGCAATCAGCCCCAGCATTTT. Translating it yields CASTKTRDNSNQPQHF.

The rearrangement joins TRBV5-1 to TRBJ2-5, with 7 bases lining up with TRBD2. Germline CDR1 reads SGHRS; CDR2 reads YFSETQ. CDR3 length equals 15 residues. The V segment lost 4 bases and the J segment 5 bases; nucleotides outside the gene matches: 11. DNA of the CDR3: TGCGCCAGCAGCGTCCCAGGGCGGGAGTGGGAGACCCAGTACTTC. Translated, it gives CASSVPGREWETQYF.

The chain joins TRBV4-3 to TRBJ1-5; D unclear. Per germline, CDR1 LGHNA and CDR2 YSLEER. V shed 4 bases and J shed 0 bases, with 7 bases lying between them. CDR3 length: 14 amino acids. The CDR3 protein is CASSRDHSNQPQHF. The CDR3 DNA is TGCGCCAGCAGCCGAGACCATAGCAATCAGCCCCAGCATTTT.

This clone was seen only a few times. This chain connects TRBV2 to TRBJ1-5; D is unresolved. CDR1 and CDR2 (germline): SNHLY, FYNNEI. CDR3 length: 15 residues. Trimming took off 3 bases at V and 5 bases at J, with 14 bases between the two ends. The CDR3 DNA is TGTGCCAGCAGTGATGGGGTTACTCGGCATCAGCCCCAGCATTTT. Translated, it gives CASSDGVTRHQPQHF.

The chain employs TRBV10-1 and TRBJ2-5, with D tentatively TRBD1 (5 bases). Looked up from germline, CDR1 is WNHNN and CDR2 is SYGVQD (reference sequence). CDR3 length: 12 residues. V was pared by 2 bases and J by 9 bases, with 10 bases between. The DNA for the CDR3 is TGCGCCAGCAGTGAGAGTTCCAGGGCCCAGTACTTC. Its translation: CASSESSRAQYF.

The genes are TRBV25-1 and TRBJ1-2, with TRBD1 identical over 8 bases. Germline-derived CDR1 and CDR2 are MGHDK and SYGVNS. With V trimmed by 5 bases and J by 4 bases, 6 bases remained unmatched. The CDR3 loop spans 14 amino acids. CDR3 sequence: CASSLTDRAYGYTF. CDR3 DNA sequence: TGTGCCAGCAGTTTGACGGACAGGGCCTATGGCTACACCTTC.

The V gene is TRBV11-1, the J gene TRBJ1-4; 8 bases line up with TRBD1. V was clipped by 4 bases and J by 8 bases; unmatched bases: 6. Germline V CDR1 and CDR2: SGHAT, FQDESV (reference sequence). This CDR3 spans 14 amino acids. The CDR3 nucleotides read TGTGCCAGCAGCTATCCAGGGGGCGGGGAAAAACTGTTTTTT. Its protein product is CASSYPGGGEKLFF. Using reference TRBV11-1 and TRBJ1-4 for the parts outside the CDR3, the full variable domain is EAEVAQSPRYKITEKSQAVAFWCDPISGHATLYWYRQILGQGPELLVQFQDESVVDDSQLPKDRFSAERLKGVDSTLKIQPAELGDSAMYLCASSYPGGGEKLFFGSGTQLSVL.

This chain connects TRBV6-5 to TRBJ1-1; TRBD1 agrees at 7 bases. Germline CDR1 MNHEY, CDR2 SVGAGI. The V and J ends lost 2 bases and 8 bases, in that order; junction bases with no gene match: 8. The CDR3 has 14 amino acids. CDR3 DNA: TGTGCCAGCAGTTACACAGGGGCGGACTCCGAAGCTTTCTTT. Amino acid sequence: CASSYTGADSEAFF.

The chain employs TRBV7-8 and TRBJ2-5; possible D gene TRBD1, 6 bases. The CDR3 has 14 amino acids. CDR1 and CDR2 from the germline V gene are SGHVS and FQNEAQ. Between the trimmed V and J ends, which lost 5 bases and 6 bases, there was a span of 16 bases. This CDR3 reads CASSPHSRGQTQYF. Written as DNA, the CDR3 is TGTGCCAGCAGCCCTCACAGCAGGGGCCAGACCCAGTACTTC.

This chain connects TRBV30 to TRBJ1-1; TRBD1 is a possible D gene (6 bases). Germline V lookup: CDR1 GTSNPN, CDR2 SVGIG (reference sequence). V was trimmed by 1 base and J by 7 bases, leaving 7 bases between them. The CDR3 extends over 11 amino acids. The CDR3 spells CAWSEGGEAFF. In DNA form, the CDR3 reads TGTGCCTGGAGTGAGGGGGGTGAAGCTTTCTTT.

CDR3 nucleotide sequence: TGTGCCATCAGCTCGGGACAGGGGGCGTTCGAGCAGTACTTC. The encoded protein is CAISSGQGAFEQYF. The chain uses TRBV10-3 and TRBJ2-7; TRBD1 matches at 12 bases. The trim removed 6 bases at V and 6 bases at J, leaving 6 bases unmatched. The germline CDR1 and CDR2 sequences are ENHRY and SYGVKD. This CDR3 spans 14 amino acids.

The rearrangement uses TRBV27 and TRBJ2-7; the match to TRBD2 covers 7 bases. Germline V lookup: CDR1 MNHEY, CDR2 SMNVEV (reference sequence). This CDR3 has 13 amino acids. Germline trimming cut 6 bases from V and 3 bases from J; bases unmatched to any gene: 5. Written as DNA, the CDR3 is TGTGCCAGCAGCGGCGGGAGAATCTACGAGCAGTACTTC. This codes for CASSGGRIYEQYF.

The gene calls are TRBV19 and TRBJ1-1; D unresolved. The CDR3 is made up of 13 amino acids. V was cut by 1 base and J by 7 bases, with 10 bases left in between. Germline lookup yields CDR1 LNHDA and CDR2 SQIVND (reference sequence). This CDR3 reads CASSIARAYEAFF. In DNA form, the CDR3 reads TGTGCCAGTAGTATAGCACGGGCCTATGAAGCTTTCTTT.

This rearrangement joins TRBV7-2 to TRBJ2-7, with D perhaps matching TRBD1 (6 bases). Trimming shortened V by 4 bases and J by 1 base, and 11 bases separated the two germline ends. This CDR3 contains 14 residues. The V gene's germline CDR1 is SGHTA and CDR2 FQGNSA. The CDR3 DNA reads TGTGCCAGCAGCTCCGCACAGGGATCCTACGAGCAGTACTTC. Its translation is CASSSAQGSYEQYF.

This sequence joins TRBV5-4 and TRBJ2-1; 11 nucleotides match TRBD1. CDR1 is SGHNT, CDR2 YYREEE, per germline (reference sequence). Trimming took 4 bases from V and 6 from J; bases not matched to a gene: 6. The CDR3 consists of 15 residues. CDR3 in amino acids: CASSLGQGVANEQFF. CDR3 in DNA: TGTGCCAGCAGCCTGGGACAGGGGGTGGCCAATGAGCAGTTCTTC.

This chain joins TRBV7-2 and TRBJ2-2; possibly TRBD1 for D (6 bases). V was cut by 11 bases and J by 2 bases, with 18 bases left in between. The CDR3 length is 15 residues. Germline values: CDR1 SGHTA, CDR2 FQGNSA. CDR3 sequence reads: CAGRAGTSNTGELFF. Written as DNA, the CDR3 is TGTGCCGGAAGGGCTGGGACATCTAACACCGGGGAGCTGTTTTTT.

The sample holds one count of this clone. This chain uses TRBV6-6 with TRBJ2-3; 11 bases line up with TRBD2. This CDR3 contains 14 residues. The junction had 5 bases not matched to a gene; V was cut back by 5 bases and J by 7 bases. Germline CDR1 MNHNY, CDR2 SVGAGI (reference sequence). The CDR3 sequence is CASSPGTSGNTQYF. CDR3 bases: TGTGCCAGCAGTCCCGGGACTAGCGGAAATACGCAGTATTTT.

V and J are TRBV13 and TRBJ1-2; D remains ambiguous. The CDR3 totals 14 residues. V lost 5 bases to trimming and J lost 4 bases, with 14 bases between them. The germline gives CDR1 PRHDT, CDR2 FYEKMQ (reference sequence). The CDR3 nucleotides are TGTGCCAGCAGCACCGGGGAGTGGAGCTATGGCTACACCTTC. Translated: CASSTGEWSYGYTF.

The CDR3 DNA reads TGTGCCACCAGGGGGCAGGATCAGCCCCAGCATTTT. This translates into CATRGQDQPQHF. J is TRBJ1-5 and V is TRBV6-6; 8 bases agree with TRBD1. The V and J ends lost 10 bases and 5 bases, in that order; junction bases with no gene match: 4. The CDR3 spans 12 residues. Per germline, CDR1 MNHNY and CDR2 SVGAGI (reference sequence).

The DNA of the CDR3 is TGTGCCAGTAGTATAGGGACAGCTACTAGCACAGATACGCAGTATTTT. Protein sequence: CASSIGTATSTDTQYF. The rearrangement uses TRBV19 and TRBJ2-3; tentative D call: TRBD1 (6 bases). Per germline, CDR1 LNHDA and CDR2 SQIVND (reference sequence). The CDR3 is 16 residues long. The V end lost 1 base, the J end lost 0 bases, and 11 bases lay between the germline ends. Full variable domain (remainder filled in from reference TRBV19 and TRBJ2-3): DGGITQSPKYLFRKEGQNVTLSCEQNLNHDAMYWYRQDPGQGLRLIYYSQIVNDFQKGDIAEGYSVSREKKESFPLTVTSAQKNPTAFYLCASSIGTATSTDTQYFGPGTRLTVL.

The rearrangement joins TRBV30 to TRBJ1-6, with 7 bases lining up with TRBD1. The CDR3 totals 13 residues. The ends lost 3 bases at V and 7 bases at J; junction bases unmatched: 3. The germline V gene has CDR1 GTSNPN and CDR2 SVGIG (reference sequence). The CDR3 sequence: CAWRPTGNSPLHF. In DNA form, the CDR3 reads TGTGCCTGGAGACCGACAGGGAATTCACCCCTCCACTTT.

This chain links TRBV10-3 with TRBJ2-1; the D gene could be TRBD1 or TRBD2 (6 bases each). Germline-derived CDR1 and CDR2 are ENHRY and SYGVKD. Trimming took off 9 bases at V and 6 bases at J, with 18 bases between the two ends. This CDR3 comprises 14 residues. The CDR3 sequence is CAIPKGGSTNEQFF. For the CDR3, the DNA is TGTGCCATTCCGAAGGGGGGCTCTACCAATGAGCAGTTCTTC.

The V and J genes are TRBV19 and TRBJ2-5, with 9 positions matching TRBD1. Germline CDR1 is LNHDA and CDR2 is SQIVND (reference sequence). The CDR3 has 13 amino acids. Unmatched junction bases numbered 0, after V lost 5 bases and J lost 2 bases. The CDR3 protein is CASSGTGQETQYF. Written as DNA, the CDR3 is TGTGCCAGTAGTGGGACAGGGCAAGAGACCCAGTACTTC.

The chain combines TRBV30 with TRBJ2-3, with D possibly TRBD1 on 7 matching bases. The CDR3 spans 15 residues. Per germline, CDR1 GTSNPN and CDR2 SVGIG (reference sequence). Trimming took off 4 bases at V and 3 bases at J, with 17 bases between the two ends. Here the CDR3 reads CAWMEGASVTDTQYF. The CDR3 coding sequence is TGTGCCTGGATGGAGGGGGCTTCTGTTACAGATACGCAGTATTTT.

This clone came up once. V usage is TRBV11-2 and J usage is TRBJ2-2, with a tentative D call TRBD2 (6 bases). This CDR3 region has 16 residues. Germline assignment: CDR1 SGHAT and CDR2 FQNNGV. Trimming cost V 1 base and J 1 base, with 10 bases left between them. The CDR3 loop is CASSLVPAGNTGELFF. CDR3 nucleotides: TGTGCCAGCAGCTTAGTTCCAGCGGGGAACACCGGGGAGCTGTTTTTT.

The V call is TRBV19, the J call TRBJ2-3; 8 positions match TRBD1. The CDR3 is made up of 15 amino acids. Germline-derived CDR1 and CDR2 are LNHDA and SQIVND (reference sequence). V trimming: 1 base; J trimming: 3 bases; junction bases outside the gene matches: 3. The CDR3 protein is CASSIGDRLTDTQYF. The CDR3 bases are TGTGCCAGTAGTATAGGGGACAGGTTGACAGATACGCAGTATTTT.

The chain carries TRBV11-3 and TRBJ2-1; possible D gene TRBD2, 6 bases. The germline V gene encodes CDR1 SGHNT and CDR2 YENEEA. CDR3 length equals 16 residues. V was clipped by 1 base and J by 8 bases, with 18 bases between them. CDR3 nucleotide sequence: TGTGCCAGCAGCTTAGGGGGGACTTTCGGTTGGTATGAGCAGTTCTTC. Amino acids: CASSLGGTFGWYEQFF. Variable domain in full (rest from reference TRBV11-3 and TRBJ2-1): EAGVVQSPRYKIIEKKQPVAFWCNPISGHNTLYWYLQNLGQGPELLIRYENEEAVDDSQLPKDRFSAERLKGVDSTLKIQPAELGDSAVYLCASSLGGTFGWYEQFFGPGTRLTVL.

This chain uses TRBV27 with TRBJ2-3; TRBD1 matches at 8 bases. The CDR3 runs 13 residues. The germline V gene has CDR1 MNHEY and CDR2 SMNVEV (reference sequence). V shed 8 bases, J shed 4 bases, and the junction held 5 bases outside the gene matches. The CDR3 loop reads CASYRGEADTQYF. The CDR3 DNA sequence: TGTGCCAGCTACAGGGGGGAGGCAGATACGCAGTATTTT.